Following are 28 T cell receptor beta chains from one sample sequenced in a study of T cells in Graves' hyperthyroidism and ophthalmopathy. Amplified regions were TCR beta CDR3 sequences from RNA transcripts. A first-round RT-PCR of the TCR CDR3 used the HTBI primer set. Each CDR3 protein gets one entry after TCRdb re-called the multiplex PCR reads with MiXCR. This table has 400,000 to 500,000 distinct CDR3 sequences, roughly 15% appearing once. The sequenced material came from blood. The origin of the receptors is a young woman with Graves' hyperthyroidism.

The genes are TRBV10-3 and TRBJ2-1; 7 bases are a match to TRBD2. The CDR3 is 15 residues long. V was clipped by 3 bases and J by 2 bases; unmatched bases: 4. CDR1 and CDR2 from the germline V gene are ENHRY and SYGVKD. DNA of the CDR3: TGTGCCATCAGTGAAGGACTAGTGGCCTACAATGAGCAGTTCTTC. Translated: CAISEGLVAYNEQFF.

As concerns this clonotype: One end of the junction varies from germline; a read error may be responsible. The chain combines TRBV6-1 with TRBJ2-5; 12 bases are a match to TRBD1. The CDR3 sequence is 13 residues long. The V gene's germline CDR1 is MNHNS and CDR2 SASEGT. The CDR3 region has the DNA TGTGCCGGCAGCAGGGGGACAGGGGGCGCCAAGTACTTC. Residues: CAGSRGTGGAKYF.

At least ten counts were recorded for this clonotype. The chain carries TRBV27 and TRBJ1-1, with 8 bases fitting TRBD1. The germline V gene encodes CDR1 MNHEY and CDR2 SMNVEV (reference sequence). With 5 bases clipped from V and 0 bases from J, the junction kept 11 bases outside the gene matches. CDR3 size: 17 residues. The CDR3 sequence is CASSQNIYRGMNTEAFF. The CDR3 DNA reads TGTGCCAGCAGTCAGAATATCTACAGGGGGATGAACACTGAAGCTTTCTTT.

V gene TRBV4-1 combines with J gene TRBJ1-5; D possibly corresponds to TRBD1 (5 bases). Trimming removed 4 bases at V and 4 bases at J, with 17 bases between. Germline values: CDR1 MGHRA, CDR2 YSYEKL. The CDR3 has 16 residues. The CDR3 coding sequence is TGCGCCAGCAGCCTGGAAGGGGCAGGAAGGAATCAGCCCCAGCATTTT. Its translation is CASSLEGAGRNQPQHF.

This clonotype was observed once. V gene TRBV6-1 combines with J gene TRBJ1-2; maybe TRBD1 (6 bases). The CDR3 covers 15 residues. V lost 6 bases, J lost 3 bases, and 17 bases lay in between. The germline V gene encodes CDR1 MNHNS and CDR2 SASEGT. The CDR3, as DNA: TGTGCCAGCAGGACAGGAATCTCCGACTACTATGGCTACACCTTC. This encodes CASRTGISDYYGYTF.

This rearrangement joins TRBV19 to TRBJ2-7; the match to TRBD1 covers 10 bases. The length of the CDR3 is 15 residues. Trimming at V came to 7 bases and at J to 0 bases, leaving 6 bases not matched to a gene. CDR1 is LNHDA and CDR2 is SQIVND in the germline V gene (reference sequence). The CDR3 reads CASKSGTGDSYEQYF. CDR3 in DNA: TGTGCCAGTAAATCCGGGACAGGGGACTCCTACGAGCAGTACTTC.

The V gene is TRBV18, the J gene TRBJ2-2; 9 bases align to TRBD2. The CDR3 runs to 16 residues. CDR1 KGHSH and CDR2 LQKENI come from the germline V gene. J gave up 4 bases and V 0 bases, and 3 bases lay outside the gene matches. Written as DNA, the CDR3 is TGTGCCAGCTCACCACCGAGCGGGAGGAGCACCGGGGAGCTGTTTTTT. As protein: CASSPPSGRSTGELFF.

V usage is TRBV10-3 and J usage is TRBJ2-1; 9 positions agree with TRBD2. The CDR3 is 16 amino acids. V shed 8 bases, J shed 1 base, and the junction held 9 bases outside the gene matches. Germline loops: CDR1 ENHRY, CDR2 SYGVKD. DNA of the CDR3: TGTGCCATCGCCCCTTTTAGCGGGAGATCCTACAATGAGCAGTTCTTC. Protein sequence: CAIAPFSGRSYNEQFF.

This clonotype was seen repeatedly, ten times or more. The rearrangement uses TRBV27 and TRBJ1-1, with TRBD1 matching 8 bases. This CDR3 has 14 amino acids. Trimming took 3 bases from V and 7 from J; bases not matched to a gene: 7. The V gene's germline CDR1 is MNHEY and CDR2 SMNVEV (reference sequence). The CDR3 DNA is TGTGCCAGCAGTTTCCTCACAGGGGGTGGTGAAGCTTTCTTT. It specifies CASSFLTGGGEAFF.

CDR3 bases: TGTGCCAGCAGCTTAAATATTCGGGGCCCGAACACTGAAGCTTTCTTT. Translating gives CASSLNIRGPNTEAFF. The chain links TRBV11-2 to TRBJ1-1; possible D gene TRBD1, 5 bases. CDR1 is SGHAT and CDR2 is FQNNGV in the germline V gene. V gave up 2 bases and J gave up 1 base, with 14 bases separating them. This CDR3 spans 16 amino acids.

The sample holds many counts of this clonotype. A much larger clone lies a single base off, so this may be a read error. The V and J genes are TRBV3-1 and TRBJ2-3; 9 nucleotides line up with TRBD2. The V gene's germline CDR1 is LGHDT and CDR2 YNNKEL (reference sequence). The V gene end was trimmed by 3 bases and the J gene end by 0 bases; junction bases not matched to a gene: 1. The length of the CDR3 is 15 residues. CDR3 sequence (DNA): TGTGCCAGCAGCCATACTAGCGGGAGCACAGATACGCAGTATTTT. The encoded protein is CASSHTSGSTDTQYF.

This clonotype was seen at least ten times. The chain recombines TRBV20-1 with TRBJ1-1; 7 positions agree with TRBD1. V was pared by 5 bases and J by 2 bases, with 11 bases of the junction left unmatched. In germline, CDR1 is DFQATT, CDR2 SNEGSKA (reference sequence). The CDR3 loop spans 15 amino acids. The CDR3 DNA is TGCAGTGCTCTGAAACCGGGACAGACTAACACTGAAGCTTTCTTT. It specifies CSALKPGQTNTEAFF.

This clonotype was observed many times. The genes are TRBV7-8 and TRBJ2-1; D is undetermined. Germline CDR1 SGHVS, CDR2 FQNEAQ. Trimming took 2 bases from V and 6 from J, leaving 5 bases between them. CDR3 length: 12 residues. The chain's CDR3 is CASSLSSNEQFF. CDR3 sequence (DNA): TGTGCCAGCAGCTTAAGCAGCAATGAGCAGTTCTTC.

CDR3 loop: CSAIGLTNNSPLHF. Here the CDR3 DNA reads TGCAGTGCGATAGGACTCACTAATAATTCACCCCTCCACTTT. J is TRBJ1-6 and V is TRBV20-1, with no clear D. Trimming shortened V by 6 bases and J by 5 bases, and 14 bases separated the two germline ends. The CDR3 sequence is 14 residues long. CDR1 and CDR2 from the germline V gene are DFQATT and SNEGSKA (reference sequence).

In this sample, this clonotype turned up a few times. This rearrangement joins TRBV10-3 to TRBJ2-7; 9 positions agree with TRBD2. The CDR3 spans 14 residues. After removal of 4 bases from V and 5 bases from J, the junction contained 6 bases not matched to a gene. The germline V gene encodes CDR1 ENHRY and CDR2 SYGVKD. The CDR3 spells CAISGGIAGDEQYF. CDR3 nucleotide sequence: TGTGCCATCAGTGGGGGGATAGCGGGAGACGAGCAGTACTTC.

Ten or more counts support this clonotype. The chain joins TRBV5-1 to TRBJ2-7; 7 bases line up with TRBD1. The J segment lost 3 bases and the V segment lost 5 bases, leaving 8 bases of the junction unmatched. From germline, CDR1 is SGHRS and CDR2 YFSETQ. The CDR3 consists of 14 residues. The CDR3 region is CASSLTTGSYEQYF. CDR3 coding DNA: TGCGCCAGCAGTTTAACGACAGGGAGCTACGAGCAGTACTTC.

This clonotype was detected many times. The chain links TRBV28 to TRBJ1-3; TRBD1 agrees at 10 bases. Germline CDR1 reads MDHEN; CDR2 reads SYDVKM. The V gene end was trimmed by 4 bases and the J gene end by 9 bases; junction bases not matched to a gene: 9. This CDR3 has 15 amino acids. The CDR3 DNA reads as TGTGCCAGCAGTTCTGCGGGACAGGGGTCTGTCACCATATATTTT. It translates to CASSSAGQGSVTIYF.

The chain links TRBV5-1 to TRBJ1-6, with unresolved D. CDR1 and CDR2 from the germline V gene are SGHRS and YFSETQ. The CDR3 has 15 amino acids. V was shortened by 0 bases and J by 10 bases, with 14 bases between the two germline ends. CDR3 sequence reads: CASSLAGTNGSPLHF. DNA for the CDR3: TGCGCCAGCAGCTTGGCCGGAACCAACGGCTCACCCCTCCACTTT.

The chain is built from TRBV29-1 and TRBJ1-2; D is undetermined. This CDR3 has 12 residues. Per germline, CDR1 SQVTM and CDR2 ANQGSEA. V lost 6 bases to trimming and J lost 3 bases, with 11 bases between them. CDR3 sequence reads: CSVGGGDYGYTF. The DNA of the CDR3 is TGCAGCGTCGGAGGCGGTGACTATGGCTACACCTTC.

This clonotype was seen repeatedly, ten times or more. The rearrangement links TRBV7-3 to TRBJ2-1; tentative D call: TRBD2 (6 bases). V shed 0 bases and J shed 4 bases, with 10 bases lying between them. Germline lookup yields CDR1 SGHTA and CDR2 FQGTGA. This CDR3 contains 15 residues. The CDR3 DNA reads TGTGCCAGCAGCTTAACTAGCGGACCGTACAATGAGCAGTTCTTC. It specifies CASSLTSGPYNEQFF.

This clonotype was recorded many times. The chain uses TRBV12-3 or TRBV12-4 and TRBJ1-5, with TRBD1 as a possible D gene (5 bases). The germline V and J ends were trimmed by 4 bases and 2 bases, with 12 bases remaining between them. The CDR3 runs to 15 residues. CDR3 region: CASSSRGRGNQPQHF. CDR3 bases: TGTGCCAGCAGTTCCCGGGGCAGGGGCAATCAGCCCCAGCATTTT.

The sample holds many counts of this clonotype. The chain recombines TRBV27 with TRBJ1-1; D unresolved. Trimming cost V 7 bases and J 6 bases, with 15 bases left between them. CDR3 length: 13 amino acids. In germline, CDR1 is MNHEY, CDR2 SMNVEV (reference sequence). This CDR3 is CASTRLGLSEAFF. The CDR3 nucleotides read TGTGCCAGCACCCGACTGGGGTTGTCTGAAGCTTTCTTT.

In this sample, this clonotype turned up a few times. Just one base apart from a much larger clone, this may be a read error. No conserved phenylalanine or tryptophan ends this CDR3, so it is likely a read error. The CDR3: CAWSVLASSYEQYL. The CDR3 DNA follows: TGTGCCTGGAGTGTACTCGCCTCATCCTACGAGCAGTACCTC. The chain joins TRBV30 to TRBJ2-7; D is ambiguous. The CDR3 runs 14 residues. Germline CDR1 is GTSNPN and CDR2 is SVGIG (reference sequence). The ends were cut back, 0 bases at V and 1 base at J, with 10 bases in the middle.

This clonotype was detected ten times or more. The chain is built from TRBV28 and TRBJ1-1; no clear D gene. The V gene's germline CDR1 is MDHEN and CDR2 SYDVKM. The CDR3 has 15 residues. V lost 5 bases and J lost 1, with 14 bases in between. CDR3 amino acids: CASSRRGGGNTEAFF. CDR3 DNA sequence: TGTGCCAGCAGTCGGCGAGGTGGAGGGAACACTGAAGCTTTCTTT.

J is TRBJ2-7 and V is TRBV10-1; TRBD2 is a possible D gene (7 bases). The CDR3 runs to 14 residues. Germline loops: CDR1 WNHNN, CDR2 SYGVQD (reference sequence). Trimming took 2 bases from V and 6 from J, leaving 14 bases between them. CDR3 sequence: CASSEGGLAVEQYF. In DNA form, the CDR3 reads TGCGCCAGCAGTGAGGGGGGGCTAGCGGTCGAGCAGTACTTC.

This clonotype has a count of ten or more. The chain links TRBV9 to TRBJ2-1; 11 nucleotides match TRBD2. Germline loops: CDR1 SGDLS, CDR2 YYNGEE. This CDR3 region has 16 residues. Losses at the gene ends were 0 bases for V and 4 bases for J; bases not matched to a gene: 3. In nucleotides, the CDR3 is TGTGCCAGCAGCGTAGAGACTAGCGGGGCATACAATGAGCAGTTCTTC. Translated, it gives CASSVETSGAYNEQFF.

This clonotype turned up a few times. The gene calls are TRBV10-3 and TRBJ2-1; 8 bases map to TRBD2. The CDR3 length is 14 residues. Germline CDR1 and CDR2: ENHRY and SYGVKD. After removal of 5 bases from V and 9 bases from J, the junction contained 9 bases not matched to a gene. This CDR3 reads CAISFPGLAGEQFF. CDR3 nucleotide sequence: TGTGCCATCAGTTTCCCTGGGCTAGCGGGTGAGCAGTTCTTC.

This clonotype has only a few counts. The V and J genes are TRBV29-1 and TRBJ1-5; D unclear. Germline loops: CDR1 SQVTM, CDR2 ANQGSEA. The CDR3 spans 13 residues. Trimming pared 1 base from V and 6 bases from J, leaving 10 bases between. The CDR3: CSVEVGRGQPQHF. CDR3 bases: TGCAGCGTTGAAGTGGGTCGGGGTCAGCCCCAGCATTTT.